The 26 T cell receptor beta chains presented below share a single source sample, sequenced in a study of blood T cell repertoires in COVID-19. The data were produced by immunoSEQ multiplex PCR, yet TCRdb's version contains in-frame clones alone and is incomplete. This sample yields about 410,000 clones, of which 75% to 90% are seen a single time; 1.4% belongs to the top ten. What was sequenced was peripheral blood. The origin of the receptors is a woman aged 25-40 years with active or convalescent COVID-19.

This chain connects TRBV6-2 or TRBV6-3 to TRBJ1-1; D uncertain. Deletions cut 0 bases from V and 0 bases from J, with 8 bases between. The CDR3 consists of 15 residues. The germline V gene has CDR1 MNHEY and CDR2 SVGEGT. CDR3 sequence (DNA): TGTGCCAGCAGTTACTCTATGGCGGTGAACACTGAAGCTTTCTTT. Amino acid sequence: CASSYSMAVNTEAFF.

This rearrangement joins TRBV10-3 to TRBJ2-2, with D tentatively TRBD1 (5 bases). V was pared by 7 bases and J by 1 base, with 10 bases between. Germline values: CDR1 ENHRY, CDR2 SYGVKD. This CDR3 region has 14 residues. The CDR3, as DNA: TGTGCCATCAAAGAGACAGTGAACACCGGGGAGCTGTTTTTT. It translates to CAIKETVNTGELFF.

This clone was seen a few times. This rearrangement joins TRBV10-3 to TRBJ2-7; 14 bases agree with TRBD2. The CDR3 sequence is 14 residues long. Germline V gene lookup returns CDR1 ENHRY and CDR2 SYGVKD. With 7 bases clipped from V and 6 bases from J, the junction kept 5 bases outside the gene matches. CDR3 sequence reads: CAITTGTSGSEQYF. The CDR3 DNA reads as TGTGCCATCACCACCGGGACTAGCGGGAGCGAGCAGTACTTC.

This clone showed up just a few times. CDR3 in amino acids: CASSPGLTYNEQFF. The CDR3 DNA is TGTGCCAGTAGCCCGGGACTCACTTACAATGAGCAGTTCTTC. The rearrangement links TRBV19 to TRBJ2-1, with D maybe TRBD2 (6 bases). V was cut by 6 bases and J by 4 bases, with 13 bases left in between. The CDR3 is 14 amino acids. Germline V gene data show CDR1 as LNHDA and CDR2 as SQIVND (reference sequence). Looking up the rest from reference TRBV19 and TRBJ2-1 gives the full variable domain: DGGITQSPKYLFRKEGQNVTLSCEQNLNHDAMYWYRQDPGQGLRLIYYSQIVNDFQKGDIAEGYSVSREKKESFPLTVTSAQKNPTAFYLCASSPGLTYNEQFFGPGTRLTVL.

This clone was picked up a small number of times. V and J are TRBV7-6 and TRBJ1-2, with 10 bases lining up with TRBD1. Germline lookup yields CDR1 SGHVS and CDR2 FNYEAQ. After removal of 5 bases from V and 6 bases from J, the junction contained 9 bases not matched to a gene. This CDR3 region has 15 residues. The CDR3 protein is CASSVGVGTGDGYTF. The CDR3 nucleotides read TGTGCCAGCAGCGTAGGGGTCGGGACAGGGGATGGCTACACCTTC.

The V and J genes are TRBV15 and TRBJ2-5; D is perhaps TRBD2 (6 bases). Germline V gene data show CDR1 as LNHNV and CDR2 as YYDKDF (reference sequence). CDR3 length equals 19 residues. V lost 2 bases, J lost 0 bases, and 22 bases lay in between. The CDR3 DNA follows: TGTGCCACCAGCAGACCACCGGGACTTTCGAGCTTTTACCAAGAGACCCAGTACTTC. Translating gives CATSRPPGLSSFYQETQYF.

Turning to this clone: The junction departs from the called germline gene at one end, perhaps through a read error. This sequence joins TRBV13 and TRBJ1-1; D uncertain. The CDR3 sequence is 12 residues long. Per the germline V gene, CDR1 is PRHDT and CDR2 is FYEKMQ (reference sequence). CDR3 DNA: TGTGCCAGCAGCTTAGACAGAATGCTGTTTCTCTTT. Translated, it gives CASSLDRMLFLF.

This chain links TRBV19 with TRBJ1-1; weak D call: TRBD1 (6 bases). This CDR3 is 12 amino acids long. Trimming removed 1 base from V and 11 bases from J, with 11 bases in between. Per germline, CDR1 LNHDA and CDR2 SQIVND (reference sequence). The CDR3 loop reads CASSIATGWAFF. In nucleotides, the CDR3 is TGTGCCAGTAGTATAGCGACAGGTTGGGCTTTCTTT.

This clone has just one count. This rearrangement joins TRBV5-6 to TRBJ1-3, with a tentative D call TRBD1 (5 bases). Trimming took off 1 base at V and 2 bases at J, with 16 bases between the two ends. The germline CDR1 and CDR2 sequences are SGHDT and YYEEEE. The CDR3 runs to 17 residues. The CDR3 sequence: CASSLIRADSAGNTIYF. CDR3 bases: TGTGCCAGCAGCTTGATCCGGGCAGACAGTGCTGGAAACACCATATATTTT.

This chain uses TRBV5-4 with TRBJ2-5, with a tentative D call TRBD1 (5 bases). Trimming shortened V by 4 bases and J by 3 bases, and 13 bases separated the two germline ends. The CDR3 loop spans 14 amino acids. Germline V gives CDR1 SGHNT, CDR2 YYREEE (reference sequence). In DNA, the CDR3 is TGTGCCAGCAGCCAGGTCGACAGTAAAGAGACCCAGTACTTC. Encoded protein: CASSQVDSKETQYF.

This sequence joins TRBV5-3 and TRBJ1-1; 8 bases are shared with TRBD1. TRBV5-3 is treated as an ORF (open reading frame) with a function not yet certain. This CDR3 has 14 residues. V gave up 4 bases and J gave up 5 bases; unmatched junction bases: 7. CDR3 nucleotide sequence: TGTGCCAGAAGCCCCCTAGACAGGGGTACTGAAGCTTTCTTT. Residues: CARSPLDRGTEAFF.

The chain couples TRBV2 to TRBJ1-2; maybe TRBD1 (6 bases). This CDR3 spans 15 amino acids. V lost 6 bases, J lost 0 bases, and 14 bases lay in between. Per the germline V gene, CDR1 is SNHLY and CDR2 is FYNNEI. In nucleotides, the CDR3 is TGTGCCAGCAGATCCCGGGACACCGCTAACTATGGCTACACCTTC. Its translation: CASRSRDTANYGYTF.

This clone was picked up one time. The V and J genes are TRBV19 and TRBJ1-1; perhaps TRBD1 as D (6 bases). CDR3 length equals 13 residues. Trimming removed 9 bases at V and 1 base at J, with 12 bases between. The germline CDR1 and CDR2 sequences are LNHDA and SQIVND (reference sequence). CDR3 nucleotides: TGTGCCAGCGGAAGGACAGCGAACACTGAAGCTTTCTTT. This sequence encodes CASGRTANTEAFF.

The chain links TRBV5-1 to TRBJ2-7; D is uncertain. There are 13 residues in the CDR3. V was clipped by 5 bases and J by 4 bases, with 13 bases between them. Per germline, CDR1 SGHRS and CDR2 YFSETQ. The CDR3 region has the DNA TGCGCCAGCAGGGCCCCAGGAACTTACGAGCAGTACTTC. This gives the protein CASRAPGTYEQYF.

This sequence joins TRBV27 and TRBJ2-7, with TRBD1 as a possible D gene (6 bases). V dropped 1 base and J dropped 1 base, with 8 bases sitting between them. Germline V gene data show CDR1 as MNHEY and CDR2 as SMNVEV (reference sequence). This CDR3 is 14 amino acids long. CDR3 in amino acids: CASSLYRDSYEQYF. CDR3 in DNA: TGTGCCAGCAGTTTATACAGGGATTCCTACGAGCAGTACTTC.

The V and J genes are TRBV25-1 and TRBJ1-4; the D gene is possibly TRBD1 (5 bases). The CDR3 is 14 residues long. In germline, CDR1 is MGHDK, CDR2 SYGVNS. The germline V and J ends were trimmed by 2 bases and 7 bases, with 11 bases remaining between them. In DNA, the CDR3 is TGTGCCAGCAGTGAAGGCAGGGTGCCTGAAAAACTGTTTTTT. This gives the protein CASSEGRVPEKLFF.

This clone was counted only a few times. V is TRBV5-1 and J is TRBJ2-5; the match to TRBD2 covers 8 bases. The CDR3 contains 16 residues. Trimming at V came to 4 bases and at J to 5 bases, leaving 13 bases not matched to a gene. Germline CDR1 and CDR2: SGHRS and YFSETQ. The DNA for the CDR3 is TGCGCCAGCAGCCTATCGGCCACAGCGGGAGCGGAGACCCAGTACTTC. As protein: CASSLSATAGAETQYF.

The J gene is TRBJ2-2, the V gene TRBV2; 9 bases agree with TRBD2. The CDR3 consists of 16 residues. The V gene end was trimmed by 1 base and the J gene end by 6 bases; junction bases not matched to a gene: 6. Germline CDR1 SNHLY, CDR2 FYNNEI. Here the CDR3 DNA reads TGTGCCAGCAGTGAAGAGCAGCGGGGGGTGGCCGGGGAGCTGTTTTTT. Amino acids: CASSEEQRGVAGELFF.

This rearrangement joins TRBV7-8 to TRBJ2-7, with TRBD2 matching 10 bases. V dropped 3 bases and J dropped 1; count of bases not matched to a gene: 0. There are 14 residues in the CDR3. Germline V CDR1 and CDR2: SGHVS, FQNEAQ. Here the CDR3 reads CASSLGLASYEQYF. The CDR3 DNA follows: TGTGCCAGCAGCTTGGGACTAGCGTCCTACGAGCAGTACTTC.

The V gene is TRBV2, the J gene TRBJ1-6; TRBD1 aligns across 10 bases. This CDR3 has 14 amino acids. In germline, CDR1 is SNHLY, CDR2 FYNNEI. Trimming at V came to 6 bases and at J to 7 bases, leaving 3 bases not matched to a gene. CDR3 amino acids: CASSAGQGNSPLHF. The CDR3 bases are TGTGCCAGCAGCGCGGGACAGGGGAATTCACCCCTCCACTTT.

The chain carries TRBV4-2 and TRBJ2-5; 7 nucleotides agree with TRBD2. Trimming at V came to 4 bases and at J to 5 bases, leaving 16 bases not matched to a gene. The CDR3 spans 17 residues. Germline V gene sequence: CDR1 LGHNA, CDR2 YNFKEQ. CDR3 amino acids: CASSPGGSGTKIETQYF. CDR3 bases: TGTGCCAGCAGCCCAGGAGGGTCCGGGACTAAAATCGAGACCCAGTACTTC.

As to this clone: Its ends do not fully match the called genes, so a read error is possible. The chain links TRBV30 to TRBJ1-1, with a weak D call TRBD1 (5 bases). Germline V gene sequence: CDR1 GTSNPN, CDR2 SVGIG (reference sequence). The CDR3 runs 12 residues. CDR3 amino acids: CAWSERQREVFF. In DNA form, the CDR3 reads TGTGCCTGGAGCGAGAGACAGCGTGAAGTTTTCTTT.

The chain links TRBV2 to TRBJ1-3, with 7 positions matching TRBD1. This CDR3 is built from 17 residues. Germline V gene sequence: CDR1 SNHLY, CDR2 FYNNEI. Trimming took 1 base from V and 0 from J; bases not matched to a gene: 6. CDR3 loop: CASSEGTGGRSGNTIYF. Here the CDR3 DNA reads TGTGCCAGCAGTGAAGGGACAGGTGGGCGCTCTGGAAACACCATATATTTT.

The rearrangement joins TRBV11-2 to TRBJ1-5, with 8 bases fitting TRBD1. CDR1 and CDR2 from the germline V gene are SGHAT and FQNNGV. V gave up 5 bases and J gave up 3 bases; unmatched junction bases: 3. This CDR3 has 14 amino acids. The CDR3 nucleotides read TGTGCCAGCAGCAAGACAGGGGACAATCAGCCCCAGCATTTT. Translation gives CASSKTGDNQPQHF. Full variable domain (remainder filled in from reference TRBV11-2 and TRBJ1-5): EAGVAQSPRYKIIEKRQSVAFWCNPISGHATLYWYQQILGQGPKLLIQFQNNGVVDDSQLPKDRFSAERLKGVDSTLKIQPAKLEDSAVYLCASSKTGDNQPQHFGDGTRLSIL.

The rearrangement uses TRBV5-1 and TRBJ2-1; 9 bases align to TRBD2. Trimming took 0 bases from V and 7 from J; bases not matched to a gene: 5. There are 15 residues in the CDR3. Germline V gene lookup returns CDR1 SGHRS and CDR2 YFSETQ. The DNA for the CDR3 is TGCGCCAGCAGCTTGGTTGGCGGGGGGGTTAATGAGCAGTTCTTC. Amino acid sequence: CASSLVGGGVNEQFF.

This clone appeared a single time. The J gene is TRBJ1-1, the V gene TRBV6-5; D might be TRBD1 (5 bases). Trimming removed 2 bases at V and 5 bases at J, with 15 bases between. The CDR3 sequence is 15 residues long. The germline CDR1 and CDR2 sequences are MNHEY and SVGAGI. In DNA form, the CDR3 reads TGTGCCAGCAGTTACCCCGGGAGGGGAAGTACTGAAGCTTTCTTT. Translated: CASSYPGRGSTEAFF.